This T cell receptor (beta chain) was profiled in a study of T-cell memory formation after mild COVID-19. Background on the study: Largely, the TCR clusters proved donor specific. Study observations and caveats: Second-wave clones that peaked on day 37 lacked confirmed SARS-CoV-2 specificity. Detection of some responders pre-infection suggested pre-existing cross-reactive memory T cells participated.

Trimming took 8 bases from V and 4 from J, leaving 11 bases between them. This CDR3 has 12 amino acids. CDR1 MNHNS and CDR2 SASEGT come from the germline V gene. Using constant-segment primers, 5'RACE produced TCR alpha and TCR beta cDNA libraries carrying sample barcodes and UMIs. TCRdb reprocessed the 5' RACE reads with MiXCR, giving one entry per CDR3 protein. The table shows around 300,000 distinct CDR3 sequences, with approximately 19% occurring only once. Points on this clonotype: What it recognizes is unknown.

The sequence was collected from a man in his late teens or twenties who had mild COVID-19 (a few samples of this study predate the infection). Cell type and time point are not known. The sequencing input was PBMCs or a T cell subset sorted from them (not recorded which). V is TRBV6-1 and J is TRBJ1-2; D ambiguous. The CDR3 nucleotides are TGTGCCAGCTTGGGGTCAGTCTATGGCTACACCTTC. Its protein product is CASLGSVYGYTF.